This T cell receptor (beta chain) was identified during a study of identical twins. A single record per CDR3 protein comes from TCRdb applying MiXCR to the 5' RACE reads. The repertoire consists of approximately 220,000 distinct CDR3 sequences, with around 10% occurring once and the leading ten covering around 5%. This clonotype has just a few counts. Its matching antigen is unknown. Everyone who gave samples was a healthy Caucasian. The V and J ends lost 8 bases and 3 bases respectively, with 7 bases between them. The CDR3 covers 11 residues. CDR1 is LNHDA and CDR2 is SQIVND in the germline V gene (reference sequence). The study, taken as a whole, reports: There were fewer insertions in abundant cord blood beta clonotypes, but memory repertoires showed no such pattern. In drawing conclusions, the study used cross-sectional statistical analysis and did not follow the same donors.

This clonotype originated in a woman aged 18-35 years in good health. The sample taken for sequencing was memory (CD45RO+) T cells sorted from blood. The genes are TRBV19 and TRBJ1-1; no clear D gene. CDR3 residues: CASQEYTEAFF. CDR3 DNA sequence: TGTGCCAGTCAAGAGTACACTGAAGCTTTCTTT.